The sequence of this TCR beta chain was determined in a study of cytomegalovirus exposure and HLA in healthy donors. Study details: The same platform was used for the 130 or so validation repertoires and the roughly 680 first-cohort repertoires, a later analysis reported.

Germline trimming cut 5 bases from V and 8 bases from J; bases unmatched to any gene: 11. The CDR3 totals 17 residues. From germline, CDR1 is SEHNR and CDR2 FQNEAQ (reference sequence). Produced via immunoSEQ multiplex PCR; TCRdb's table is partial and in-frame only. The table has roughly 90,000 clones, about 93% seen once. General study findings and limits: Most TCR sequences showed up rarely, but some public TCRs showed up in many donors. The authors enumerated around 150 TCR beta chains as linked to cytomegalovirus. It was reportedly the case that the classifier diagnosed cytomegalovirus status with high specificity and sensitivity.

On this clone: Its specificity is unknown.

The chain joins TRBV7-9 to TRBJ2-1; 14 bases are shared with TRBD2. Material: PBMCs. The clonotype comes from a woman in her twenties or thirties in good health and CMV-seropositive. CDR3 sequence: CASSPRLAGGPPDEQFF. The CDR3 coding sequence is TGTGCCAGCAGCCCAAGACTAGCGGGAGGGCCTCCGGATGAGCAGTTCTTC.